The 17 T cell receptor beta chains reported below all come from one sample, sequenced in a study of STAT3 mutations in large granular lymphocyte leukemia. General observations from the study: Every T-cell large granular lymphocyte leukemia patient had at least one immunodominant TCR beta clonotype.

Their antigen targets remain unknown. Generated by immunoSEQ multiplex PCR, the TCRdb table keeps only in-frame clones and is missing some. The data hold under 5,000 clones, with approximately 78% observed a single time. Sequencing used peripheral blood mononuclear cells. The receptors were gathered from a middle-aged man with T-cell large granular lymphocyte leukemia. Some clones in this sample may be carry-over from other donors' samples.

The rearrangement links TRBV15 to TRBJ1-2; possibly TRBD1 for D (5 bases). The V gene's germline CDR1 is LNHNV and CDR2 YYDKDF (reference sequence). The germline V and J ends were trimmed by 0 bases and 2 bases, with 10 bases remaining between them. This CDR3 is 15 amino acids long. The CDR3: CATSRDLEGNYGYTF. The CDR3 DNA reads TGTGCCACCAGCAGAGATTTGGAGGGGAACTATGGCTACACCTTC.

The chain carries TRBV6-5 and TRBJ2-2; D uncertain. The CDR3 spans 11 residues. Trimming stripped 6 bases from V and 7 bases from J, with 6 bases between. Germline V CDR1 and CDR2: MNHEY, SVGAGI. This chain's CDR3 is CASSVLGELFF. In DNA form, the CDR3 reads TGTGCCAGCAGCGTTCTCGGGGAGCTGTTTTTT.

This rearrangement joins TRBV4-3 to TRBJ2-6, with a tentative D call TRBD1 (5 bases). The germline gives CDR1 LGHNA, CDR2 YSLEER. This CDR3 is 16 amino acids long. The V and J ends lost 5 bases and 0 bases respectively, with 11 bases between them. DNA of the CDR3: TGCGCCAGCAGCGCCGACAGCCTCTCTGGGGCCAACGTCCTGACTTTC. This translates into CASSADSLSGANVLTF.

V gene TRBV15 combines with J gene TRBJ2-7; D unclear. V lost 0 bases and J lost 3, with 12 bases in between. This CDR3 has 15 residues. Germline V gives CDR1 LNHNV, CDR2 YYDKDF (reference sequence). In DNA form, the CDR3 reads TGTGCCACCAGCAGAGATATTCCAGGATACTACGAGCAGTACTTC. Translated, it gives CATSRDIPGYYEQYF.

This chain joins TRBV6-6 and TRBJ2-5, with D perhaps TRBD1 or TRBD2 (5 bases each). The CDR3 has 14 amino acids. Trimming took 6 bases from V and 5 from J, leaving 16 bases between them. Germline lookup yields CDR1 MNHNY and CDR2 SVGAGI (reference sequence). CDR3 in DNA: TGTGCCAGCAGACCGGGGCGGACCGGGGAGACCCAGTACTTC. Protein: CASRPGRTGETQYF.

The rearrangement links TRBV4-2 to TRBJ2-4, with TRBD1 matching over 7 bases. The CDR3 covers 15 residues. Per the germline V gene, CDR1 is LGHNA and CDR2 is YNFKEQ. The V segment lost 5 bases and the J segment 3 bases; nucleotides outside the gene matches: 7. The CDR3 region is CASSTGELGKNIQYF. CDR3 nucleotides: TGTGCCAGCAGCACAGGGGAGTTGGGCAAAAACATTCAGTACTTC.

This CDR3 is CASSLIPGQGDNEQFF. The CDR3 DNA reads as TGTGCCAGCAGCCTAATACCGGGACAGGGGGACAATGAGCAGTTCTTC. The chain links TRBV14 to TRBJ2-1; 11 bases align to TRBD1. Germline CDR1 is SGHDN and CDR2 is FVKESK. J was trimmed by 5 bases and V by 4 bases; bases with no gene match: 7. This CDR3 region has 16 residues.

The chain carries TRBV14 and TRBJ2-3, with 9 bases identical to TRBD2. V lost 8 bases to trimming and J lost 6 bases; unmatched junction nucleotides: 6. Germline CDR1 is SGHDN and CDR2 is FVKESK. This CDR3 has 13 amino acids. The CDR3, as DNA: TGTGCCAGCGCGCGCAGCGGGAGGGATACGCAGTATTTT. Amino acid sequence: CASARSGRDTQYF.

The V call is TRBV5-5, the J call TRBJ1-4; the D gene is possibly TRBD1 (5 bases). The CDR3 extends over 18 amino acids. V gave up 4 bases and J gave up 0 bases, with 19 bases separating them. The germline gives CDR1 SGHKS, CDR2 YYEKEE (reference sequence). The CDR3 bases are TGTGCCAGCAGCCTCAAAGGGACGGCGGGGGCAACTAATGAAAAACTGTTTTTT. Its translation is CASSLKGTAGATNEKLFF. Supplemented by reference TRBV5-5 and TRBJ1-4, the full variable domain reads DAGVTQSPTHLIKTRGQQVTLRCSPISGHKSVSWYQQVLGQGPQFIFQYYEKEERGRGNFPDRFSARQFPNYSSELNVNALLLGDSALYLCASSLKGTAGATNEKLFFGSGTQLSVL.

The V gene is TRBV27, the J gene TRBJ1-2; D is unresolved. The V end lost 4 bases, the J end lost 0 bases, and 9 bases lay between the germline ends. Germline V gene data show CDR1 as MNHEY and CDR2 as SMNVEV (reference sequence). This CDR3 is built from 14 residues. DNA of the CDR3: TGTGCCAGCAGTTCCCGCTCAGCTAACTATGGCTACACCTTC. It translates to CASSSRSANYGYTF.

The rearrangement links TRBV28 to TRBJ1-2; weak D call: TRBD1 (6 bases). The ends were cut back, 3 bases at V and 0 bases at J, with 14 bases in the middle. The V gene's germline CDR1 is MDHEN and CDR2 SYDVKM. The CDR3 extends over 16 amino acids. This CDR3 reads CASSFYSGVTNYGYTF. DNA for the CDR3: TGTGCCAGCAGTTTCTATTCAGGGGTTACTAACTATGGCTACACCTTC.

The CDR3 protein is CASSLRRGHGYTF. DNA of the CDR3: TGTGCCAGCAGCTTGAGGAGGGGGCATGGCTACACCTTC. The chain joins TRBV7-9 to TRBJ1-2, with TRBD1 identical over 7 bases. Per the germline V gene, CDR1 is SEHNR and CDR2 is FQNEAQ (reference sequence). This CDR3 spans 13 amino acids. Germline trimming cut 3 bases from V and 6 bases from J; bases unmatched to any gene: 4.

The chain links TRBV18 to TRBJ1-6; possibly TRBD1 for D (5 bases). Trimming took 3 bases from V and 7 from J, leaving 13 bases between them. Germline V gene sequence: CDR1 KGHSH, CDR2 LQKENI. The CDR3 runs 15 residues. The CDR3 sequence is CASSPSGGRNSPLHF. CDR3 in DNA: TGTGCCAGCTCACCCAGCGGGGGTCGGAATTCACCCCTCCACTTT.

This clone was observed a single time. V gene TRBV6-5 combines with J gene TRBJ1-5; D is unresolved. V was cut by 6 bases and J by 5 bases, with 17 bases left in between. The CDR3 covers 15 residues. CDR1 and CDR2 (germline): MNHEY, SVGAGI. DNA of the CDR3: TGTGCCAGCAGCCCCCTGCGGAGGTTCGATCAGCCCCAGCATTTT. Translated, it gives CASSPLRRFDQPQHF.

This clone was recorded a few times. The chain is built from TRBV5-5 and TRBJ2-3; D is perhaps TRBD1 (6 bases). Trimming took 2 bases from V and 6 from J, leaving 19 bases between them. Germline CDR1 SGHKS, CDR2 YYEKEE (reference sequence). The CDR3 loop spans 16 amino acids. CDR3 region: CASSFSNREPADTQYF. CDR3 nucleotides: TGTGCCAGCAGCTTCAGTAACAGGGAACCGGCGGATACGCAGTATTTT.

This clone was seen only once. This sequence joins TRBV2 and TRBJ2-3, with D uncertain. Trimming cost V 8 bases and J 0 bases, with 15 bases left between them. Germline CDR1 and CDR2: SNHLY and FYNNEI. The CDR3 has 15 amino acids. CDR3 residues: CASGSEVSSTDTQYF. The CDR3 nucleotides are TGTGCCAGCGGTTCAGAAGTTTCTAGCACAGATACGCAGTATTTT.

The chain combines TRBV11-2 with TRBJ1-1; D is possibly TRBD1 (6 bases). The ends were cut back, 1 base at V and 3 bases at J, with 15 bases in the middle. The germline gives CDR1 SGHAT, CDR2 FQNNGV. The CDR3 is 16 amino acids. Here the CDR3 reads CASSLVQGQIYTEAFF. CDR3 in DNA: TGTGCCAGCAGCTTAGTGCAAGGACAGATTTACACTGAAGCTTTCTTT.